The T cell receptor (beta chain) described here comes from a study of blood T cell repertoires in COVID-19. Study details: Samples taken during acute and convalescent COVID-19 were collected in the United States, Italy and Spain. T cells, B-cell-depleted T cells, or PBMCs supplied cDNA or gDNA.

Original methodology: Amplifying reference gene primers gave estimates of nucleated cell counts. This table comes from immunoSEQ multiplex PCR, and its TCRdb copy is limited to in-frame clones, with some not included. The DNA gave D and trimming, while V, J and clone size come from that table. The sample records under 300,000 clones, approximately 90% being singletons. Per germline, CDR1 SEHNR and CDR2 FQNEAQ (reference sequence). The ends lost 5 bases at V and 11 bases at J; junction bases unmatched: 12. The CDR3 contains 14 residues. The genes are TRBV7-9 and TRBJ2-1; 7 bases fit TRBD2. The receptor was isolated from a man aged 60-69 years who had recovered from COVID-19. Material for sequencing was peripheral blood. The CDR3 is CASSTSGTGEKQFF. CDR3 nucleotide sequence: TGTGCCAGCAGCACCAGCGGGACCGGAGAAAAGCAGTTCTTC. The full variable domain, in which reference TRBV7-9 and TRBJ2-1 provide the parts outside the CDR3, is DTGVSQNPRHKITKRGQNVTFRCDPISEHNRLYWYRQTLGQGPEFLTYFQNEAQLEKSRLLSDRFSAERPKGSFSTLEIQRTEQGDSAMYLCASSTSGTGEKQFFGPGTRLTVL.